This T cell receptor beta chain was captured by sequencing in a study of molecular identifiers for immune sequencing clone quantification. The study's findings and limits: Approximately 1 million naive cells reportedly did not prevent detection of spiked Jurkat TCR RNA from one cell. Clones above 20 RNA copies contained over 97% of effector molecules and under 1% of naive molecules.

Comment on this clonotype: Its antigen is still unknown.

Library preparation followed earlier protocols using designated TCR primers. TCRdb called the PCR reads again in MiXCR, with one record for every CDR3 protein. The sample holds about half a million distinct CDR3 sequences, roughly 24% seen once. The sorting of naive CD8 T cells used the CD8+CD4-CCR7+CD45RA+ phenotype. The germline V gene has CDR1 MNHEY and CDR2 SVGAGI. With 5 bases clipped from V and 2 bases from J, the junction kept 14 bases outside the gene matches. The CDR3 loop spans 19 amino acids. The V and J genes are TRBV6-5 and TRBJ2-5, with 13 bases fitting TRBD2. Material for sequencing was naive CD8+ T cells from blood, with Jurkat cell RNA spiked in. Subset reported: FACS-sorted CD8+CD4-CCR7+CD45RA+ naive T cells. The source of this sequence is a human donor in good health. Some libraries in this study had Jurkat cell RNA spiked in. CDR3 in amino acids: CASSRGTSGIPTSQETQYF. The CDR3 nucleotides are TGTGCCAGCAGTCGCGGGACTAGCGGGATCCCCACCTCACAAGAGACCCAGTACTTC.